This T cell receptor beta chain was observed in a study of T cell responses to AZD1222 COVID-19 vaccine. Across the whole study: The analysis combined second doses at about 4 or about 12 weeks. Notes on the study in general: Reportedly, nearly half the spike-specific TCRs target unmutated variant regions. Vaccine-associated CD4 TCRs ranged over spike, dominating at 160-218 and 743-854.

Clones were sequenced by immunoSEQ multiplex PCR, and TCRdb holds only the in-frame ones, with some missing. The sample has over 150,000 clones; around nine tenths are singletons. With respect to this clone: Its target is unknown.

The germline V and J ends were trimmed by 6 bases and 3 bases, with 12 bases remaining between them. CDR3 length equals 13 residues. The sample here was peripheral blood, taken on day 0 of AZD1222 vaccination. The sequence came from an adult in good health. V usage is TRBV12-3 or TRBV12-4 and J usage is TRBJ2-7; D assignment may be TRBD1 or TRBD2 (6 bases each). The CDR3 is CASRFRGGYEQYF. The CDR3 nucleotides read TGTGCCAGCAGATTCAGGGGAGGCTACGAGCAGTACTTC.